This is a list of T cell receptor beta chains from one sample in a study of post-analysis software for immune sequencing data. TCRdb recomputed calls from the PCR reads with MiXCR, one row per CDR3 protein. The sample shows more than 450,000 distinct CDR3 sequences, around 40% of them seen only once. The source material was blood. These receptors originate from a girl aged 10 to 17 with multiple sclerosis. Each CDR3 is given with its conserved first and last residue. The D gene is left open where the match is weak. Only part of the rows carry a size: once, few, many, or a class if the clone is expanded.

NA	TRBJ2-5	NA	TRBV12-3/TRBV12-4	CASSFSPGETQYF	TGTGCCAGCAGTTTTAGCCCGGGGGAGACCCAGTACTTC
NA	TRBJ2-1	NA	TRBV5-6	CASSSPRGSYNEQFF	TGTGCCAGCAGCTCTCCCAGGGGATCCTACAATGAGCAGTTCTTC
NA	TRBJ2-3	NA	TRBV27	CASSLLQNTDTQYF	TGTGCCAGCAGTTTACTACAGAACACAGATACGCAGTATTTT
NA	TRBJ1-5	NA	TRBV7-9	CASSLWDQPQHF	TGTGCCAGCAGCCTATGGGATCAGCCCCAGCATTTT
TRBD1	TRBJ2-4	NA	TRBV7-9	CASSLILGTGGLLENIQYF	TGTGCCAGCAGCTTAATCCTGGGGACAGGGGGGCTACTGGAAAACATTCAGTACTTC
NA	TRBJ1-2	once	TRBV5-6	CASSPTGVNYGYTF	TGTGCCAGCAGCCCCACCGGGGTTAACTATGGCTACACCTTC
NA	TRBJ2-3	few	TRBV7-3	CASSFRSGGTDTQYF	TGTGCCAGCAGCTTCCGGTCTGGCGGCACAGATACGCAGTATTTT
TRBD1	TRBJ1-5	NA	TRBV4-1	CASSQIGTGGNQPQHF	TGCGCCAGCAGCCAGATAGGGACAGGGGGAAATCAGCCCCAGCATTTT
TRBD1	TRBJ1-5	NA	TRBV11-2	CASSPAQGVNQPQHF	TGTGCCAGCAGCCCCGCGCAGGGGGTGAATCAGCCCCAGCATTTT
TRBD2	TRBJ2-1	once	TRBV12-3/TRBV12-4	CASTPARGLAGENEQFF	TGTGCCAGCACCCCGGCGAGGGGACTAGCGGGAGAGAATGAGCAGTTCTTC
TRBD1	TRBJ2-5	few	TRBV6-5	CASRTGVRETQYF	TGTGCCAGCAGGACAGGGGTTCGAGAGACCCAGTACTTC
NA	TRBJ2-7	NA	TRBV20-1	CSAKRDSGPYEQYF	TGCAGTGCTAAACGGGACAGCGGGCCCTACGAGCAGTACTTC
NA	TRBJ2-7	NA	TRBV10-3	CAISQTLGRDSSYEQYF	TGTGCCATCAGTCAGACTTTGGGGCGGGACAGCTCCTACGAGCAGTACTTC
TRBD1	TRBJ1-2	once	TRBV15	CATSRAGQGRNYGYTF	TGTGCCACCAGCCGCGCGGGACAGGGGAGAAACTATGGCTACACCTTC
TRBD1	TRBJ2-3	NA	TRBV24-1	CATSDSGQGASDTQYF	TGTGCCACCAGTGATTCCGGACAGGGGGCGTCGGATACGCAGTATTTT
TRBD2	TRBJ2-1	few	TRBV29-1	CSVGTSDYNEQFF	TGCAGCGTCGGGACTAGCGACTACAATGAGCAGTTCTTC
NA	TRBJ1-2	few	TRBV6-1	CASRGGGRDGYTF	TGTGCCAGCAGAGGTGGAGGTCGCGATGGCTACACCTTC
TRBD1	TRBJ2-3	NA	TRBV4-2	CASSQGNRGHDTQYF	TGTGCCAGCAGCCAAGGCAACAGGGGGCACGATACACAGTATTTT
NA	TRBJ2-3	few	TRBV10-3	CAINGGVADTQYF	TGTGCCATCAATGGCGGGGTCGCAGATACGCAGTATTTT
TRBD2	TRBJ2-1	once	TRBV29-1	CSVDALAGSSYNEQFF	TGCAGCGTTGACGCACTAGCGGGCTCCTCCTACAATGAGCAGTTCTTC
TRBD1	TRBJ2-5	few	TRBV27	CASSFGDRRAETQYF	TGTGCCAGCAGTTTCGGGGACAGGAGGGCAGAGACCCAGTACTTC
NA	TRBJ2-3	few	TRBV5-6	CASSWGTSTDTQYF	TGTGCCAGCAGCTGGGGGACCTCCACAGATACGCAGTATTTT
NA	TRBJ2-3	NA	TRBV10-2	CASSESSRSDTQYF	TGCGCCAGCAGTGAGTCGTCCAGATCAGATACGCAGTATTTT
NA	TRBJ2-5	few	TRBV2	CASRNERAPLGQKQYF	TGTGCCAGCAGGAACGAACGGGCTCCCCTAGGGCAGAAGCAGTACTTC
NA	TRBJ2-5	few	TRBV12-3/TRBV12-4	CASSLGQAETQYF	TGTGCCAGCAGTTTAGGACAGGCGGAGACCCAGTACTTC
NA	TRBJ2-3	NA	TRBV7-8	CASSPTWTKTDTQYF	TGTGCCAGCAGCCCCACATGGACTAAAACAGATACGCAGTATTTT
NA	TRBJ2-7	NA	TRBV5-4	CASSPLSSGYEQYF	TGTGCCAGCAGCCCCCTGTCTTCCGGTTACGAGCAGTACTTC
NA	TRBJ1-4	few	TRBV5-1	CASSLQATNEKLFF	TGCGCCAGCAGCTTACAGGCAACTAATGAAAAACTGTTTTTT
NA	TRBJ2-7	few	TRBV10-3	CATGVSYEQYF	TGTGCCACCGGGGTTAGCTACGAGCAGTACTTC
TRBD2	TRBJ2-5	few	TRBV6-2/TRBV6-3	CASRLAGRYQETQYF	TGTGCCAGCAGGCTAGCGGGAAGATACCAAGAGACCCAGTACTTC
NA	TRBJ1-2	few	TRBV9	CASSAGRDGIYGYTF	TGTGCCAGCAGCGCTGGCCGGGACGGAATATATGGCTACACCTTC
NA	TRBJ2-7	NA	TRBV5-6	CASSLASVYEQYF	TGTGCCAGCAGCTTGGCGTCGGTCTACGAGCAGTACTTC
NA	TRBJ1-2	few	TRBV12-3/TRBV12-4	CASSPSRVSPNYGYTF	TGTGCCAGCAGTCCCTCGAGGGTAAGCCCTAACTATGGCTACACCTTC
NA	TRBJ1-2	NA	TRBV20-1	CSAGGGVGDYGYTF	TGCAGTGCGGGGGGAGGGGTAGGAGACTATGGCTACACCTTC
NA	TRBJ2-5	NA	TRBV7-7	CASSPGRVWGGTQYF	TGTGCCAGCAGCCCCGGCCGCGTTTGGGGTGGGACCCAGTACTTC
TRBD2	TRBJ2-1	few	TRBV2	CASTRREGSSGRASSYNEQFF	TGTGCCAGCACTCGAAGGGAAGGGAGTAGCGGGAGGGCCAGCTCCTACAATGAGCAGTTCTTC
NA	TRBJ2-3	NA	TRBV3-1	CASSRGRESPGTQYF	TGTGCCAGCAGCCGGGGCAGGGAGTCCCCGGGGACGCAGTATTTT
NA	TRBJ2-1	NA	TRBV7-8	CASSLGDTEGSYNEQFF	TGTGCCAGCAGCTTAGGAGACACCGAAGGCTCCTACAATGAGCAGTTCTTC
TRBD1	TRBJ1-6	NA	TRBV15	CATSRDPTGQGESLHF	TGTGCCACCAGCAGAGATCCCACCGGACAGGGTGAATCCCTCCACTTT
NA	TRBJ2-5	NA	TRBV7-8	CASKKGGQETQYF	TGTGCCAGTAAAAAAGGGGGTCAAGAGACCCAGTACTTC
NA	TRBJ1-5	NA	TRBV20-1	CSARSGQLASNQPQHF	TGCAGTGCTAGATCGGGGCAGCTAGCTAGCAATCAGCCCCAGCATTTT
TRBD1	TRBJ1-2	many	TRBV7-6	CASSTLAQGALGYGYTF	TGTGCCAGCAGCACGCTAGCACAGGGGGCGCTGGGCTATGGCTACACCTTC